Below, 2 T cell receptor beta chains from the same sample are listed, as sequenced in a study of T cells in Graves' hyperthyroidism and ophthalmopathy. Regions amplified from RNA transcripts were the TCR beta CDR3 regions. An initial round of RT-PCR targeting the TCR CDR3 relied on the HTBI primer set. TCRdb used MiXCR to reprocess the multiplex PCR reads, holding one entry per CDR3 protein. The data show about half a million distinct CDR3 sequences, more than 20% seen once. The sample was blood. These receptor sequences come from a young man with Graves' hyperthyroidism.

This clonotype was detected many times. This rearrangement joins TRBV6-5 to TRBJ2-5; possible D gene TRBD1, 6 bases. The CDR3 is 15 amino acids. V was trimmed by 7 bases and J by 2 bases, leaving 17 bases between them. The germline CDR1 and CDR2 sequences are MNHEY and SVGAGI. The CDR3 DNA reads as TGTGCCAGCACTCTAGAAGGGACATTTCAAGAGACCCAGTACTTC. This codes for CASTLEGTFQETQYF.

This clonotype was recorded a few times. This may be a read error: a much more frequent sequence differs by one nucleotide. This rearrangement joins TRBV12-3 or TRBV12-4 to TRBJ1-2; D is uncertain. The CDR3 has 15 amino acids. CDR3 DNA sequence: TGTGCCAACAGTCCATGGTTCGGGGAGTGGGATGGCTACACCTTC. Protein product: CANSPWFGEWDGYTF.